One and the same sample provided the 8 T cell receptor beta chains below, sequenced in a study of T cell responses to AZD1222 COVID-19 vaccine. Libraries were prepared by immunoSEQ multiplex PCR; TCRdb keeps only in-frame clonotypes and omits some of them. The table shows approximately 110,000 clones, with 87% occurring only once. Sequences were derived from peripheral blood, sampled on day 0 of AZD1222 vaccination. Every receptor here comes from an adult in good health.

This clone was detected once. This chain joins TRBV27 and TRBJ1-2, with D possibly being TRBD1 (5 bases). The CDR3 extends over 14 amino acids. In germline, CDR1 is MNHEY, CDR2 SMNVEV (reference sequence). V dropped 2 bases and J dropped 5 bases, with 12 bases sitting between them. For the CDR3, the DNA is TGTGCCAGCAGTTTAGGGGGACGGGAGTATGGCTACACCTTC. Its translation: CASSLGGREYGYTF.

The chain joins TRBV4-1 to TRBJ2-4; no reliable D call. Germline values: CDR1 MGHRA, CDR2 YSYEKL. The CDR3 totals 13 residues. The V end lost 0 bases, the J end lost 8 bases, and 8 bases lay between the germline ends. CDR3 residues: CASSQDTRDIQYF. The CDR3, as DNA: TGCGCCAGCAGCCAAGATACCCGAGACATTCAGTACTTC.

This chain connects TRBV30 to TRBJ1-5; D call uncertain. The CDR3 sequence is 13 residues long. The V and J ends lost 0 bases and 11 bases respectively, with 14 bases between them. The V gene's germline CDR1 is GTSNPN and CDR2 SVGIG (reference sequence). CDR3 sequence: CAWSVSLSGAQHF. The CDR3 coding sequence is TGTGCCTGGAGTGTATCCCTCAGCGGCGCCCAGCATTTT.

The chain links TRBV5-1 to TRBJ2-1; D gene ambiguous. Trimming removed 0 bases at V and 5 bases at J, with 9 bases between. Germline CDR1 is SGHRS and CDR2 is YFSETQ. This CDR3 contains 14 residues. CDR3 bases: TGCGCCAGCAGCTTGGGAGGACCGAACAATGAGCAGTTCTTC. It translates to CASSLGGPNNEQFF.

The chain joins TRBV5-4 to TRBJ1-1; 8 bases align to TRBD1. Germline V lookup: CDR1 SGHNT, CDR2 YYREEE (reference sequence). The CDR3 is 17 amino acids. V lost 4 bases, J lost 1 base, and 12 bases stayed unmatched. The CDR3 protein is CASSPGQGGFRNTEAFF. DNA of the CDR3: TGTGCCAGCAGCCCCGGACAGGGCGGGTTTAGGAACACTGAAGCTTTCTTT. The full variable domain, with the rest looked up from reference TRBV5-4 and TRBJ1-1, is ETGVTQSPTHLIKTRGQQVTLRCSSQSGHNTVSWYQQALGQGPQFIFQYYREEENGRGNFPPRFSGLQFPNYSSELNVNALELDDSALYLCASSPGQGGFRNTEAFFGQGTRLTVV.

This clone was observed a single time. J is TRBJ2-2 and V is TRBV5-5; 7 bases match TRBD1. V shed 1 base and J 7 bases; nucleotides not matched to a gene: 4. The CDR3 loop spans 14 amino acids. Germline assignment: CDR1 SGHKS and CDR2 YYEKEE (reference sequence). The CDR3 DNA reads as TGTGCCAGCAGCTTGCAACAGGGGATCGGGGAGCTGTTTTTT. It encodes CASSLQQGIGELFF. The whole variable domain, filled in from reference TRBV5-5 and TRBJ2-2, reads DAGVTQSPTHLIKTRGQQVTLRCSPISGHKSVSWYQQVLGQGPQFIFQYYEKEERGRGNFPDRFSARQFPNYSSELNVNALLLGDSALYLCASSLQQGIGELFFGEGSRLTVL.

CDR3 DNA sequence: TGTGCCAGTAGTCCAACAGGGGGCCCCGTCAAGTACTTC. It translates to CASSPTGGPVKYF. J is TRBJ2-7 and V is TRBV19, with 9 bases that match TRBD1. Trimming removed 5 bases from V and 11 bases from J; junction bases left unmatched: 10. The CDR3 length is 13 residues. CDR1 and CDR2 (germline): LNHDA, SQIVND (reference sequence).

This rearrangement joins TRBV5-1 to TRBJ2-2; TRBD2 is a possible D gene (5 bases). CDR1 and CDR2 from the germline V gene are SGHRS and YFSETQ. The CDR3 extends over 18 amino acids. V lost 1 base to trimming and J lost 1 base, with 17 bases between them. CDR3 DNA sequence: TGCGCCAGCAGCTTGAGCGGACTTCCCCAAAGGAACACCGGGGAGCTGTTTTTT. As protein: CASSLSGLPQRNTGELFF.